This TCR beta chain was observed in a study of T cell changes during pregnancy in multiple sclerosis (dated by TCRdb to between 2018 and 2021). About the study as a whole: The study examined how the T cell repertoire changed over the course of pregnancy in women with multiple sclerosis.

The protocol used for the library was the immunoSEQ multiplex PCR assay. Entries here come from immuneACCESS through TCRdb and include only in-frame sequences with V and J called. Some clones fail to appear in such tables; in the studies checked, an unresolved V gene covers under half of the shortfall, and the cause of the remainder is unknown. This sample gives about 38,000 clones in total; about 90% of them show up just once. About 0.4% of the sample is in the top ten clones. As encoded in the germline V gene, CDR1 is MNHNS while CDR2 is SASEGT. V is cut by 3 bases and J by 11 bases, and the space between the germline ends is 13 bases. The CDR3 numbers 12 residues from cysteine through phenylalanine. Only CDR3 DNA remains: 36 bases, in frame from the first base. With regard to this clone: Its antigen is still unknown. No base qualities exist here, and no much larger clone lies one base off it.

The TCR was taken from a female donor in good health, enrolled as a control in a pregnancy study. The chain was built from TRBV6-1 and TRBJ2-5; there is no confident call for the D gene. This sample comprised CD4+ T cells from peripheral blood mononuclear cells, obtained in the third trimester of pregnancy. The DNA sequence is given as TGTGCCAGCAGTGAGTGGAGCATGGAGCAGTACTTC. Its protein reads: CASSEWSMEQYF.